This TCR beta chain derives from a study of T-cell reconstitution after alpha-beta-depleted transplantation in children. Between the trimmed V and J ends, which lost 2 bases and 0 bases, there was a span of 8 bases. The CDR3 loop spans 15 amino acids. Germline V CDR1 and CDR2: LGHDT, YNNKEL (reference sequence). Of note for this clonotype: Just one base apart from a much larger clone, this may be a read error.

Unique molecular identifiers were incorporated when the TCRbeta library was constructed. TCRdb redid the calling of the PCR reads with MiXCR, one entry per CDR3 protein. The sample holds 200,000 to 250,000 distinct CDR3 sequences, approximately 12% seen once. The starting material was PBMCs from the stem cell graft donor, obtained from the stem cell graft. The chain combines TRBV3-1 with TRBJ1-5; D is undetermined. This receptor was taken from a human donor who donated a stem cell graft to a child with acute lymphoblastic leukemia. The chain's CDR3 is CASSQRHYSNQPQHF. CDR3 bases: TGTGCCAGCAGCCAAAGGCACTATAGCAATCAGCCCCAGCATTTT.